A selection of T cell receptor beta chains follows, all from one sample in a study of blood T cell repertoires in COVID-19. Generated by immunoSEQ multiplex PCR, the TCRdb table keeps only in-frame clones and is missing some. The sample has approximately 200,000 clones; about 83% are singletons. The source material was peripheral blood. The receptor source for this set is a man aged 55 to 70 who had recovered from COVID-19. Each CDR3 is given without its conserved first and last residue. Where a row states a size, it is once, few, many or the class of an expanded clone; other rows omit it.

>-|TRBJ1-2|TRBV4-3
ASSPVGGAYGYT
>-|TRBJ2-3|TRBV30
AWSVGGGATDTQY
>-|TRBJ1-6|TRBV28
ASREQGTTYNSPLH
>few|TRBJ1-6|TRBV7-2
ASSLEWASYNSPLH
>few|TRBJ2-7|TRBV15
ATSRNRFYEQY
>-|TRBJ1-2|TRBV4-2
ASSQDILSGGGYT
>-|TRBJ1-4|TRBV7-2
ASTLGTGEKLF
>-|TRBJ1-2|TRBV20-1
SASPTGANYGYT
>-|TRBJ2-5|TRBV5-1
ASSLRGGTQETQY
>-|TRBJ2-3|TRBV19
ASSIELAGSSTDTQY
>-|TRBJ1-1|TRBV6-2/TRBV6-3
ASSKQGVENTEAF
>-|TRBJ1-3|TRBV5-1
ASSLAQGTGNTIY
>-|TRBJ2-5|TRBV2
ASSPDTAQETQY
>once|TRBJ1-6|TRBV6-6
ASSYTGIGSPLH
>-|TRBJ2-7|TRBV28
ASSTSGTPQY
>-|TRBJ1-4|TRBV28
ASSPHDKHEKLF
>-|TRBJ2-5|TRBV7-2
ASSLGQGKETQY
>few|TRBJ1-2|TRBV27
ASRGQGANYGYT
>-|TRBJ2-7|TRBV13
ASSLETSGGPPYEQY
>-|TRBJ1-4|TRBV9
ASSATGAGVGEKLF
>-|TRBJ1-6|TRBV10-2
ASSDRENSPLH
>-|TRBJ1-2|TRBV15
ATSRDLVSTNYGYT
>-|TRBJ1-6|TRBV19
ASSMDLQGNNSPLH
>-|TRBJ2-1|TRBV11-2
ASSSIGGADEQF
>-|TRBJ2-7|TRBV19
ASSRQLNSYEQY
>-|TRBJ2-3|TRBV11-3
ASSLRGGSVDTQY
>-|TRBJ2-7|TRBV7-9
ASSLGVGEQY
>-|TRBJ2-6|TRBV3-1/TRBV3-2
ASSQDYLTGPELSGANVLT
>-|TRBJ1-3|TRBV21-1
ASSNPRGGLGLN
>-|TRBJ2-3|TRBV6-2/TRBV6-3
ASGPWGGDTQY
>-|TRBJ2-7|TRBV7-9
ASSPWDRKSAYEQY
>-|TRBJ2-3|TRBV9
ASSVDGGTSTDTQY
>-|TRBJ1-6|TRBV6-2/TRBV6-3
ASSGRQAQNSPLH
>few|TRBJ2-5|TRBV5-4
ASSLGRQGGQRETQY
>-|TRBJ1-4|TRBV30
AWSPARTHVRELF
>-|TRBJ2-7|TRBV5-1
ASSYSYEQY
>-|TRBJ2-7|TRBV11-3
ASSSSGRAHEQY
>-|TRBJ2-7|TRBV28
ASSSSVDRAYEQY
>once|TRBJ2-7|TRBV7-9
ASSLEGEGPNEQY
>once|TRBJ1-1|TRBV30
AWSRQMNTEAF
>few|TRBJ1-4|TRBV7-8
ASSLGGQGEKLF
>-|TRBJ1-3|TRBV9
ASSVWDNALGNTIY
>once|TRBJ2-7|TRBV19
ASRRTSSSYEQY
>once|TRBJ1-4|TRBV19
ASSMPGRYEKLF
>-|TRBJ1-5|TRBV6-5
ASSYNRGQPQH
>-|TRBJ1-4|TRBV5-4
ASSLEPGQLNEKLF
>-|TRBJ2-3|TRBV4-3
ASSLKGADTQY
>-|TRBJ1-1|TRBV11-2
ASRQTGTNTEAF
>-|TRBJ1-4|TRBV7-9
ASSFGATNEKLF
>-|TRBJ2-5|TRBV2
ASSEAGYQETQY
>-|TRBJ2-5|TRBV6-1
ASSERRGWSETQY
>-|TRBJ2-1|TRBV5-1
ASSSDTSSYNEQF
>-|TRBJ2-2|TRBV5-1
ASSFGGGRSTGELF
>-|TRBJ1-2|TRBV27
ASSLFMGSSLGYT
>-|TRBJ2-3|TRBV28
ASTGGASGSGTQY